This entry concerns a single T cell receptor beta chain. This entry belongs to a study of blood T cells in healthy people across ages. About the study: About one barcoded beta molecule was captured per two T cells (by template switching).

Germline lookup yields CDR1 SGHTA and CDR2 FQGNSA. This CDR3 region has 16 residues. The V end was cut by 1 base, the J end by 3 bases, with 16 bases between. A second 7 to 11 cycle PCR used barcoded and J-beta primers. Via MiXCR, TCRdb re-called the 5' RACE reads, giving one row per CDR3 protein. The sample lists 550,000 to 600,000 distinct CDR3 sequences; 25% to 30% were seen once. This sequence was found in a woman in her 70s in good health. This chain links TRBV7-2 with TRBJ2-7; TRBD2 might be the D (6 bases). Sequences were obtained from blood. The CDR3 sequence is CASSLGGVQAGYEQYF. For the CDR3, the DNA is TGTGCCAGCAGCTTAGGGGGGGTACAGGCCGGCTACGAGCAGTACTTC.